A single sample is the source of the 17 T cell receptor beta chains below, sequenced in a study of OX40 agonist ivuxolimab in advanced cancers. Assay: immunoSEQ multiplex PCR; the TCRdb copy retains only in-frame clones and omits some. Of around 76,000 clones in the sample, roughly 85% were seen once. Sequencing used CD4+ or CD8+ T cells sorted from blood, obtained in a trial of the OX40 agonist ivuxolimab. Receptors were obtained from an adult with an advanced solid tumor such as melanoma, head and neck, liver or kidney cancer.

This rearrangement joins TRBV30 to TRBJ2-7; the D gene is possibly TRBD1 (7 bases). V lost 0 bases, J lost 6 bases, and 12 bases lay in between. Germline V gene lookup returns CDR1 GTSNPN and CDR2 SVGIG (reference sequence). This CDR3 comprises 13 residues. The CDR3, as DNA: TGTGCCTGGAGTGTAGGGCAGGGGGGCGAGCAGTACTTC. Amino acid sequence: CAWSVGQGGEQYF.

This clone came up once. The CDR3 loop is CASSGPRPRDSPLHF. CDR3 in DNA: TGTGCCAGCAGCGGGCCAAGGCCTCGAGATTCACCCCTCCACTTT. The V and J genes are TRBV6-1 and TRBJ1-6; no firm D call. The V end was cut by 6 bases, the J end by 8 bases, with 17 bases between. The CDR3 has 15 amino acids. Germline V CDR1 and CDR2: MNHNS, SASEGT.

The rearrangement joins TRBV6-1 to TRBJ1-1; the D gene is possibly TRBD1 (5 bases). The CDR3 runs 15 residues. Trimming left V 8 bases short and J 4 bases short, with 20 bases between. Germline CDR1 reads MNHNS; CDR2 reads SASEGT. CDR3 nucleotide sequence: TGTGCCAGCGGGGGGGGGAGAGGGCTAGTCACTGAAGCTTTCTTT. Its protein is CASGGGRGLVTEAFF.

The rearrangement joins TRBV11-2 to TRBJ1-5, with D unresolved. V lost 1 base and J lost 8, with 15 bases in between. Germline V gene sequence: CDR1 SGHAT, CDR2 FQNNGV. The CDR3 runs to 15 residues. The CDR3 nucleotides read TGTGCCAGCAGCTTAGGTGGACGGGTGGGAGAGCCCCAGCATTTT. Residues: CASSLGGRVGEPQHF.

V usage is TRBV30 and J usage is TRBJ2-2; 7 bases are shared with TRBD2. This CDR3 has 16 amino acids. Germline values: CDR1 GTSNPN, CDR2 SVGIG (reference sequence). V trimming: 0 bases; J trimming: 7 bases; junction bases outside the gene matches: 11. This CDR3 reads CAWSVRGRGGNGELFF. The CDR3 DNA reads TGTGCCTGGAGTGTACGTGGGAGGGGCGGCAACGGGGAGCTGTTTTTT.

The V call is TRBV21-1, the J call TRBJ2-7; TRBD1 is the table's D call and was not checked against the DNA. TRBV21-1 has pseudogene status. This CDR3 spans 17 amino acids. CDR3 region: CASSKKTGCYDSYEQYF. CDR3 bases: TGTGCCAGCAGCAAGAAGACAGGGTGTTATGACTCCTACGAGCAGTACTTC.

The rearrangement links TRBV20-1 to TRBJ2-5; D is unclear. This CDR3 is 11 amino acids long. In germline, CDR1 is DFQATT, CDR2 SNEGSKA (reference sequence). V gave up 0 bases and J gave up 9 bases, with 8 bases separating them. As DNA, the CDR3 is TGCAGTGCTAGAGATAGAAGGGCCCAGTACTTC. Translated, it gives CSARDRRAQYF.

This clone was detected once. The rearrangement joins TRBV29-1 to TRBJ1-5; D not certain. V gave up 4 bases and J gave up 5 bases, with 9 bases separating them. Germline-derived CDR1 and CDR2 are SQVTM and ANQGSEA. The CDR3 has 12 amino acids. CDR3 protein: CSVGDWDQPQHF. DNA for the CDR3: TGCAGCGTTGGAGATTGGGATCAGCCCCAGCATTTT.

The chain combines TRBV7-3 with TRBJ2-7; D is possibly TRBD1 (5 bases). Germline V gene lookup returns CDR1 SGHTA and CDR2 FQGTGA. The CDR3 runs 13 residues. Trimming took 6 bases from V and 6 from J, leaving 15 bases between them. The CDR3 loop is CASSYLTASEQYF. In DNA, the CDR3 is TGTGCCAGCAGTTATTTGACAGCTTCCGAGCAGTACTTC.

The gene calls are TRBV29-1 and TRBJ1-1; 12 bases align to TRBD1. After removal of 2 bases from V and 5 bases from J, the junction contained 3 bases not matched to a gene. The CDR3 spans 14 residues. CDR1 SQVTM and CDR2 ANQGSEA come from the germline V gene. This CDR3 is CSVEQGQGATEAFF. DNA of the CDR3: TGCAGCGTTGAACAGGGACAGGGGGCGACTGAAGCTTTCTTT.

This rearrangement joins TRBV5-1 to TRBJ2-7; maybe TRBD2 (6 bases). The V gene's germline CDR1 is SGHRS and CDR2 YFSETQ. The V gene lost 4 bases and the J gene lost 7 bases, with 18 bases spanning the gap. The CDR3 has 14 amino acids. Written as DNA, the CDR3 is TGCGCCAGCAGCGGGGGAGGTATAGGGTCAGAGCAGTACTTC. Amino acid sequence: CASSGGGIGSEQYF.

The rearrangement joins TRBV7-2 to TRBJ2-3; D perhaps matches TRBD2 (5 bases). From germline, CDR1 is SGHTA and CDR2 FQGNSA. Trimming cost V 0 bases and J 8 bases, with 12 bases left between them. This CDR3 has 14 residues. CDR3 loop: CASSLAPAEGTQYF. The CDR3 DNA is TGTGCCAGCAGCTTAGCCCCGGCTGAGGGTACGCAGTATTTT.

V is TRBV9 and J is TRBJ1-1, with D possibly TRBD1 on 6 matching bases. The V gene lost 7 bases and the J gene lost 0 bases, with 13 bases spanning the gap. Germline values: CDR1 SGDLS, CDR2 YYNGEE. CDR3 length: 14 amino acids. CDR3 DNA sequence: TGTGCCAGCGGACAGAAAGTGTTGAACACTGAAGCTTTCTTT. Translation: CASGQKVLNTEAFF.

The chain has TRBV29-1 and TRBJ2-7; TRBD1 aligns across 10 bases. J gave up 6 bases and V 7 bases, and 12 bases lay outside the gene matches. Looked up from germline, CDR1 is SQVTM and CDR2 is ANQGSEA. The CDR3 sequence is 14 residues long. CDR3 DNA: TGCAGCGCCGAGGAGGGGACAGGGGTCGGCGAGCAGTACTTC. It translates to CSAEEGTGVGEQYF.

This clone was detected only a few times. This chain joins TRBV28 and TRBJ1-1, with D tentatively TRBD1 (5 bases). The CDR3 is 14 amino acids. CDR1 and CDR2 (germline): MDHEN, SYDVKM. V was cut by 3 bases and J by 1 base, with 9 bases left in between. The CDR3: CASSFAGTNTEAFF. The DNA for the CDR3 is TGTGCCAGCAGTTTCGCAGGGACGAACACTGAAGCTTTCTTT. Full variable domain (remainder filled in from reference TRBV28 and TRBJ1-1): DVKVTQSSRYLVKRTGEKVFLECVQDMDHENMFWYRQDPGLGLRLIYFSYDVKMKEKGDIPEGYSVSREKKERFSLILESASTNQTSMYLCASSFAGTNTEAFFGQGTRLTVV.

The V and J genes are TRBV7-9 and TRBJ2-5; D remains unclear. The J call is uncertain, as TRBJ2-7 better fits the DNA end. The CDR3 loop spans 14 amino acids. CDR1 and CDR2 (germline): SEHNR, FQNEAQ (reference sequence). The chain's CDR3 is CASSPRGVRYEQYF. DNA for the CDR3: TGTGCCAGCAGCCCCCGTGGGGTCCGCTACGAGCAGTACTTC.

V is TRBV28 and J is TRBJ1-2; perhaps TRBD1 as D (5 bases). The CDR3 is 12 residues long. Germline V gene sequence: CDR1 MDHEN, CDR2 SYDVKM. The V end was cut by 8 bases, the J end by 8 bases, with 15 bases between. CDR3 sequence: CASAPGGRGYTF. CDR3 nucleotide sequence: TGTGCCAGCGCCCCGGGGGGTAGGGGCTACACCTTC.